One and the same sample provided the 6 T cell receptor beta chains below, sequenced in a study of T-cell memory formation after mild COVID-19. Each CDR3 protein gets one entry after TCRdb re-called the 5' RACE reads with MiXCR. The sample holds around 530,000 distinct CDR3 sequences, less than 25% seen once. The source material was PBMCs or a T cell subset sorted from them (not recorded which). All receptors derive from an adult woman who had mild COVID-19 (a few samples of this study predate the infection). Cell type and time point are not known.

This clonotype was observed many times. This sequence joins TRBV9 and TRBJ2-1; TRBD1 might be the D (5 bases). Deletions cut 4 bases from V and 4 bases from J, with 9 bases between. This CDR3 spans 13 amino acids. Germline V CDR1 and CDR2: SGDLS, YYNGEE. The CDR3 DNA reads TGTGCCAGCAGCCCACAGGTTTACAATGAGCAGTTCTTC. Translating it yields CASSPQVYNEQFF.

This clonotype was picked up a small number of times. The rearrangement uses TRBV24-1 and TRBJ2-1; the D is unclear. V shed 4 bases and J shed 0 bases, with 15 bases lying between them. Germline V gives CDR1 KGHDR, CDR2 SFDVKD. The CDR3 is 17 amino acids. The CDR3 loop reads CATSDPTPSHSYNEQFF. CDR3 DNA sequence: TGTGCCACCAGTGACCCCACTCCTAGTCACTCCTACAATGAGCAGTTCTTC.

The chain has TRBV20-1 and TRBJ2-7, with TRBD1 as a possible D gene (5 bases). The V gene's germline CDR1 is DFQATT and CDR2 SNEGSKA (reference sequence). V lost 1 base and J 4 bases, leaving 14 bases between the germline ends. The CDR3 covers 14 residues. CDR3 nucleotides: TGCAGTGCTAGAGCACGACAGTTTGATTACGAGCAGTACTTC. Protein sequence: CSARARQFDYEQYF.

This sequence joins TRBV2 and TRBJ1-5, with TRBD1 identical over 8 bases. This CDR3 is 16 amino acids long. Per the germline V gene, CDR1 is SNHLY and CDR2 is FYNNEI. The junction had 14 bases not matched to a gene; V was cut back by 6 bases and J by 7 bases. The CDR3 DNA is TGTGCCAGCAGCGATCATACACAGGGGGGGAAACAGCCCCAGCATTTT. Protein product: CASSDHTQGGKQPQHF.

The J gene is TRBJ2-2, the V gene TRBV3-1; 11 bases agree with TRBD2. V lost 1 base, J lost 0 bases, and 4 bases stayed unmatched. The CDR3 loop spans 18 amino acids. Germline V lookup: CDR1 LGHDT, CDR2 YNNKEL (reference sequence). For the CDR3, the DNA is TGTGCCAGCAGCCAAGTTCAACTAGCGGGGGCGAACACCGGGGAGCTGTTTTTT. It is translated as CASSQVQLAGANTGELFF. The full variable domain, with the rest looked up from reference TRBV3-1 and TRBJ2-2, is DTAVSQTPKYLVTQMGNDKSIKCEQNLGHDTMYWYKQDSKKFLKIMFSYNNKELIINETVPNRFSPKSPDKAHLNLHINSLELGDSAVYFCASSQVQLAGANTGELFFGEGSRLTVL.

The chain employs TRBV7-9 and TRBJ2-2; TRBD2 matches at 12 bases. V dropped 7 bases and J dropped 4; count of bases not matched to a gene: 16. The CDR3 has 19 residues. Germline values: CDR1 SEHNR, CDR2 FQNEAQ (reference sequence). DNA of the CDR3: TGTGCCAGCATCCAACATCCCCCAGGACTAGCGGGATTCACCGGGGAGCTGTTTTTT. It codes for CASIQHPPGLAGFTGELFF.